This T cell receptor beta chain is from a study of shared clonotypes between healthy human individuals. The method was immunoSEQ multiplex PCR; TCRdb's version includes in-frame clones alone and lacks a portion of them. Of about 730,000 clones listed, roughly 72% were seen once; the top ten hold under 2%. The germline V gene has CDR1 SGHAT and CDR2 FQNNGV. This CDR3 has 12 residues. V lost 4 bases, J lost 0 bases, and 4 bases lay in between. The rearrangement joins TRBV11-2 to TRBJ2-7; no clear D. Sequencing was done on a sample of memory CD4+ T cells sorted from blood. Subset indicated: CD45RA-negative fraction. The sequence derives from a young woman in good health. Here the CDR3 reads CASSSHSYEQYF. CDR3 bases: TGTGCCAGCAGCTCCCACTCCTACGAGCAGTACTTC.